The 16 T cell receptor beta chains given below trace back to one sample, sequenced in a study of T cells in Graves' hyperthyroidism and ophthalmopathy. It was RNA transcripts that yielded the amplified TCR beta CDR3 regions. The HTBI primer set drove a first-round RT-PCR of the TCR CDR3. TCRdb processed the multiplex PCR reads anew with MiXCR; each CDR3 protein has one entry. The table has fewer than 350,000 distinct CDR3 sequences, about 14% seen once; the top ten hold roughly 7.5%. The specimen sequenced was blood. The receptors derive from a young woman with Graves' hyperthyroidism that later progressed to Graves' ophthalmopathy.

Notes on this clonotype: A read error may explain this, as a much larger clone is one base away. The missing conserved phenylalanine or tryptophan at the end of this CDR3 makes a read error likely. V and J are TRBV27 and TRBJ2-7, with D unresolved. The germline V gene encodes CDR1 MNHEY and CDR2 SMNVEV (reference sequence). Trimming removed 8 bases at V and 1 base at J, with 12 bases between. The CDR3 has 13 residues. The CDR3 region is CASAWTESYEQYL. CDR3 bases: TGTGCCAGCGCCTGGACGGAATCCTACGAGCAGTACCTC.

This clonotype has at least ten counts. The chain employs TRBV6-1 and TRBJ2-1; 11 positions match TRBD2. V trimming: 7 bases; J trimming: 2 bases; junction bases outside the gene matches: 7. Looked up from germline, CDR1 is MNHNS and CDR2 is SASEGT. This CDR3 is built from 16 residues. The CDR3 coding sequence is TGTGCCAGCAAGGGACTAGCGGTCAGAGCCTACAATGAGCAGTTCTTC. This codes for CASKGLAVRAYNEQFF.

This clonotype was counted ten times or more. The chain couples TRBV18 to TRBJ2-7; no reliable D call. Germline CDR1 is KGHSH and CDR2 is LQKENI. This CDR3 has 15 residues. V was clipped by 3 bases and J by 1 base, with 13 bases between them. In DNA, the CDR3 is TGTGCCAGCTCACCGATGGGTGTAAGGTCCTACGAGCAGTACTTC. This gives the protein CASSPMGVRSYEQYF.

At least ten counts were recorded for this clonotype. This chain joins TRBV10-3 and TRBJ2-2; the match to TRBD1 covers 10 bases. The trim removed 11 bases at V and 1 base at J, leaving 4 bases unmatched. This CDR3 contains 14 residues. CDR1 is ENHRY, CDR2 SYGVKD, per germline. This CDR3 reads CASDRGQNTGELFF. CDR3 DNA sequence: TGTGCCTCCGACAGGGGGCAGAACACCGGGGAGCTGTTTTTT.

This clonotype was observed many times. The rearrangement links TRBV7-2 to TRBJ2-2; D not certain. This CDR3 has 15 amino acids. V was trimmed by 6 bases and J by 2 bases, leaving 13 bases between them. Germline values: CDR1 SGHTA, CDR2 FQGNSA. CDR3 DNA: TGTGCCAGCAGACTGGGTCAGACTAACACCGGGGAGCTGTTTTTT. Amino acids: CASRLGQTNTGELFF.

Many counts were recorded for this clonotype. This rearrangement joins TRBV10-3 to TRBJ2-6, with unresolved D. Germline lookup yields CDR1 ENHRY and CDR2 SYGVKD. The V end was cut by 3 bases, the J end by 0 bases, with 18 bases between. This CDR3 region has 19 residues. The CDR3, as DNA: TGTGCCATCAGTGACCCGACTCTGGCAGCGTTCTCTGGGGCCAACGTCCTGACTTTC. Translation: CAISDPTLAAFSGANVLTF.

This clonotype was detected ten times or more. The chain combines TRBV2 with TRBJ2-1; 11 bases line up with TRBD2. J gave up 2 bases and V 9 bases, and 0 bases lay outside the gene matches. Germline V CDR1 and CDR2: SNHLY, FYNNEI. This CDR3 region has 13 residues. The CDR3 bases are TGTGCCAGGACTAGCGGGACCTACAATGAGCAGTTCTTC. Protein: CARTSGTYNEQFF.

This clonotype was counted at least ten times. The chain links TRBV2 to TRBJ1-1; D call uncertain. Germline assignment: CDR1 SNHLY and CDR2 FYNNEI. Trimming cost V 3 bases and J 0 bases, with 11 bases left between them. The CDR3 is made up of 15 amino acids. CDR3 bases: TGTGCCAGCAGTGAGATTGCAGGTATGAACACTGAAGCTTTCTTT. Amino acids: CASSEIAGMNTEAFF.

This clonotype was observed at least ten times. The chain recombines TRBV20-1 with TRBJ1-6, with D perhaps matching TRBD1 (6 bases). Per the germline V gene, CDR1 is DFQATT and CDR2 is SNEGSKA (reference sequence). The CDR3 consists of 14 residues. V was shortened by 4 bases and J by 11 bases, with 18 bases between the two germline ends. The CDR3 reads CSANRGTPIAPLHF. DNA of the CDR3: TGCAGTGCTAATCGCGGGACACCTATTGCACCCCTCCACTTT.

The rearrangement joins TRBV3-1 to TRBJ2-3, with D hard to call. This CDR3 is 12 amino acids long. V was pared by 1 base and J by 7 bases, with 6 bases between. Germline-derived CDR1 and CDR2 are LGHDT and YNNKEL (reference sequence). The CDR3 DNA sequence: TGTGCCAGCAGCCAAGTGGTGAATACGCAGTATTTT. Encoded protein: CASSQVVNTQYF.

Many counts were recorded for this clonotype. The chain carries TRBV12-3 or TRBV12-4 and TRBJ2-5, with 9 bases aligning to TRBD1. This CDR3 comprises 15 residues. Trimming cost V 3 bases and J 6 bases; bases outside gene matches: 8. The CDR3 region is CASSFLTGGGKTQYF. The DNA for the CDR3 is TGTGCCAGCAGTTTCTTGACAGGGGGAGGGAAGACCCAGTACTTC.

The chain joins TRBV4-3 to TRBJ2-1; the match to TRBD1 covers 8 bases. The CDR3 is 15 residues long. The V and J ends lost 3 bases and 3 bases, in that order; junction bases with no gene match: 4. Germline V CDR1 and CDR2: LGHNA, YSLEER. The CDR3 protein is CASSQDREIYNEQFF. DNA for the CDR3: TGCGCCAGCAGCCAGGACAGGGAGATCTACAATGAGCAGTTCTTC.

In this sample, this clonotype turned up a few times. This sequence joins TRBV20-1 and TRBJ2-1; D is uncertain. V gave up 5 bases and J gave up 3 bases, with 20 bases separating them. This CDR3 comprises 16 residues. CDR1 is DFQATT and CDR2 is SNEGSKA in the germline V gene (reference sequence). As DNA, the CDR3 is TGCAGTGCTCCACCACCGGCTAGACCCGACTACAATGAGCAGTTCTTC. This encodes CSAPPPARPDYNEQFF.

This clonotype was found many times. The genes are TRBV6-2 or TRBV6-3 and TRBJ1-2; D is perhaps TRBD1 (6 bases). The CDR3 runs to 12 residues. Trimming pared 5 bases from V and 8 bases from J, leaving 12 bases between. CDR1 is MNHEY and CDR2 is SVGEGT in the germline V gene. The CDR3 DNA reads TGTGCCAGCAGTACACAGGGTCTGGGCTACACCTTC. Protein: CASSTQGLGYTF.

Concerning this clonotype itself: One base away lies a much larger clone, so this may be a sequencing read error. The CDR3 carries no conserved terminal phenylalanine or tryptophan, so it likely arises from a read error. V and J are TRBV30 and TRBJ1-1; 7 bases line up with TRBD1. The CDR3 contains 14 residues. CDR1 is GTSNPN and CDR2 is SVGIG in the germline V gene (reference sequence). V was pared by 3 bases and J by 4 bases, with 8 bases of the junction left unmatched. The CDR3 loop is CAWRVTGASTEAFS. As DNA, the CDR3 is TGTGCCTGGAGGGTAACAGGGGCAAGCACTGAAGCTTTCTCT.

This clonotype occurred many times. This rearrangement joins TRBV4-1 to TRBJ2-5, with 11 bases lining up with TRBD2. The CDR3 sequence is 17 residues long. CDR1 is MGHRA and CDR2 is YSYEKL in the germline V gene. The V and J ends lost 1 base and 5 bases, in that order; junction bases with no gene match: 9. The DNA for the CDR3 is TGCGCCAGCAGCCAAGGACGGGGACTAGCGGCTATGGAGACCCAGTACTTC. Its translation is CASSQGRGLAAMETQYF.